This T cell receptor beta chain was documented in a study of beta chain features in type 1 diabetes (dated by TCRdb to 2017 to 2018). With respect to the entire study: Mean age, gender distribution, total cell number and subset yield were not different between patients and healthy donors. A total of roughly 99 million sorted cells were examined across all samples, and the number of cells per subset was strongly correlated with RNA yield. The study compared the TCRB repertoires of sorted circulating CD4+ T cell subsets in recently diagnosed type 1 diabetes patients with those in matched healthy donors. Naive and central memory subsets were obtained from all 30 or so donors, but regulatory and stem cell-like memory subsets were isolated from only 8 patients and 8 healthy donors.

The study at large found these results: Fewer insertions and more nucleotide deletions at VDJ recombination sites were observed in patients with type 1 diabetes, implying thymic rearrangement abnormalities. Naive, central memory and regulatory TCRB repertoires appeared more similar among patients than among healthy donors. Shorter templates might be favored by PCR, yet because patient and control samples were amplified and corrected together, any such skew would affect both groups equally. Because cDNA rather than genomic DNA was sequenced, highly expressing activated cells could have been over-represented, although no difference in activation and CD3 levels was found between groups. HLA sub-analyses involved small numbers of individuals, so any influence of HLA type on TCRB rearrangement remained unresolved. Type 1 diabetes patients showed a moderate but significant shortening of TCRB CDR3 length in all four CD4+ subsets.

Each donor gave one peripheral blood draw, averaging approximately 0.12 L, which was collected into heparinised tubes. A BD FACSAria II was used to sort naive, central memory, regulatory and stem cell-like memory CD4+ T cells with a panel that included CD45RO, CCR7, CD25, CD127, CD95 and CD27. All sorted populations exceeded 98% purity. PBMCs were isolated immediately by Lymphoprep density gradient centrifugation and stained directly without culture. To minimize batch effects, samples were stained and sorted in pairs, one healthy donor with one patient per experiment. The CDR3, cysteine through phenylalanine, is 17 amino acids long. The CDR3 DNA has 51 bases and is translated from base 1. Germline trimming: 3 bases from V, 1 base from J; junction bases outside gene matches: 6. CDR1 is given as SGHTA and CDR2 as FQGTGA, both from the germline V gene. This clone was seen a few times. What antigen it recognizes has not been identified. The sample holds no much larger clone one base away, and base qualities are not on file.

The High Capacity cDNA Reverse Transcription Kit was used to reverse transcribe all of the isolated RNA, meaning that expressed TCRB transcripts were what got sequenced. Deep immunoSEQ sequencing was applied to naive, central memory and regulatory T cell samples, giving an average of roughly 3.5 million total reads per sample. Sorted cells were lysed in RLT buffer, and RNA was extracted using DNase-treated RNeasy Micro or Mini kits according to cell number. Each cell subset was processed on its own to prevent cross-contamination, while patient and healthy donor samples were processed together. The immunoSEQ multiplex PCR was used to amplify TCRB sequences from cDNA, generating 87-bp fragments that spanned the CDR3 region. Amplicons were sequenced on the Illumina HiSeq platform. The original methods were these. PCR bias was computationally corrected using synthetic template baselines, reads within Hamming distance 2 were collapsed, and singletons that could not be merged were discarded. Reads were aligned against IMGT to assign V, D and J genes, CDR3 length and insertions or deletions at six rearrangement sites. Within each subset, clonotype counts were normalized to sorted cell number, after which true diversity and Gini coefficients were computed with the tcR R package. Repertoire sharing was quantified using the overlap coefficient calculated on TCRB nucleotide sequences. TCRdb provides this immuneACCESS table in a form limited to in-frame rearrangements. Some clones are lacking; in checked studies, under half of them reflect an unresolved V gene, and why the rest are absent is not known. V, J and clone size were drawn from that table, and D and trimming were deduced from the DNA. Counted in this sample were roughly 140,000 clones; 6% to 7.5% of them appeared once. The ten biggest clones cover 1.4% of the sample.

The V and J segments used are TRBV7-3 and TRBJ2-3, with TRBD2 matching 11 junction bases. This clonotype originated in a woman aged 25 to 39 in good health. The sequenced material came from central memory CD4+ T cells from blood. DNA sequence: TGTGCCAGCAGCTTTACTAGCGGGAGTGTCGGCACAGATACGCAGTATTTT. This sequence encodes CASSFTSGSVGTDTQYF.